A single sample gave rise to the 25 T cell receptor beta chains below, sequenced in a study of shared clonotypes between healthy human individuals. Method: immunoSEQ multiplex PCR; TCRdb's copy keeps in-frame clones and lacks some. The table records some 900,000 clones, 70% to 85% of them present only once. The specimen sequenced was memory CD4+ T cells sorted from blood. The subset denotes: CD45RA-negative fraction. These receptors were collected from a man younger than 30 in good health.

In this sample, this clone turned up once. The rearrangement joins TRBV28 to TRBJ2-7, with D possibly matching TRBD2 (5 bases). Deletions cut 2 bases from V and 1 base from J, with 12 bases between. The CDR3 consists of 15 residues. Germline V gene data show CDR1 as MDHEN and CDR2 as SYDVKM. The CDR3 sequence: CASSLPSAGSYEQYF. DNA of the CDR3: TGTGCCAGCAGTTTACCCTCTGCGGGTTCCTACGAGCAGTACTTC. The full variable domain, with the rest looked up from reference TRBV28 and TRBJ2-7, is DVKVTQSSRYLVKRTGEKVFLECVQDMDHENMFWYRQDPGLGLRLIYFSYDVKMKEKGDIPEGYSVSREKKERFSLILESASTNQTSMYLCASSLPSAGSYEQYFGPGTRLTVT.

A note on this clone: The same CDR3 is also encoded by other DNA sequences in this sample. This chain joins TRBV4-2 and TRBJ2-3; 12 positions match TRBD2. The CDR3 loop spans 16 amino acids. The germline gives CDR1 LGHNA, CDR2 YNFKEQ. V trimming: 0 bases; J trimming: 3 bases; junction bases outside the gene matches: 1. This CDR3 is CASSQELAGGTDTQYF. DNA of the CDR3: TGTGCCAGCAGCCAAGAACTAGCGGGGGGTACAGATACGCAGTATTTT.

The genes are TRBV19 and TRBJ2-1; D may be TRBD2 (5 bases). Trimming removed 7 bases from V and 6 bases from J, with 19 bases in between. CDR1 is LNHDA, CDR2 SQIVND, per germline (reference sequence). This CDR3 is built from 15 residues. CDR3: CASTFSGLAGNEQFF. Written as DNA, the CDR3 is TGTGCCAGTACATTCAGTGGGCTAGCAGGCAATGAGCAGTTCTTC.

There are a few counts of this clone. This chain connects TRBV7-9 to TRBJ1-1, with a possible D match to TRBD1 (5 bases). Trimming took off 5 bases at V and 0 bases at J, with 13 bases between the two ends. The CDR3 has 15 residues. Germline V lookup: CDR1 SEHNR, CDR2 FQNEAQ (reference sequence). The CDR3 loop is CASSPYGGMNTEAFF. The CDR3 coding sequence is TGTGCCAGCAGCCCATATGGGGGTATGAACACTGAAGCTTTCTTT. The full variable domain, with the rest looked up from reference TRBV7-9 and TRBJ1-1, is DTGVSQNPRHKITKRGQNVTFRCDPISEHNRLYWYRQTLGQGPEFLTYFQNEAQLEKSRLLSDRFSAERPKGSFSTLEIQRTEQGDSAMYLCASSPYGGMNTEAFFGQGTRLTVV.

In this sample, this clone turned up once. This chain joins TRBV7-9 and TRBJ1-2; 9 nucleotides align to TRBD1. From germline, CDR1 is SEHNR and CDR2 FQNEAQ (reference sequence). The CDR3 length is 14 residues. After removal of 3 bases from V and 7 bases from J, the junction contained 6 bases not matched to a gene. Here the CDR3 reads CASSFLGTGSGYTF. CDR3 in DNA: TGTGCCAGCAGCTTCCTGGGGACAGGGTCTGGCTACACCTTC.

CDR3 sequence: CSALSGEAFF. CDR3 sequence (DNA): TGCAGCGCCCTCTCAGGTGAAGCTTTCTTT. This chain joins TRBV29-1 and TRBJ1-1; D is unclear. The V end lost 7 bases, the J end lost 7 bases, and 10 bases lay between the germline ends. Germline values: CDR1 SQVTM, CDR2 ANQGSEA. CDR3 length equals 10 residues.

V and J are TRBV7-9 and TRBJ1-2; D unresolved. V lost 5 bases, J lost 7 bases, and 20 bases lay in between. This CDR3 region has 15 residues. In germline, CDR1 is SEHNR, CDR2 FQNEAQ (reference sequence). CDR3 sequence (DNA): TGTGCCAGCAGCCCAACCCAGACCATTTCGGGTGGCTACACCTTC. It yields the protein CASSPTQTISGGYTF.

The genes are TRBV27 and TRBJ2-1; possible D gene TRBD1, 7 bases. This CDR3 is built from 15 residues. Trimming removed 10 bases from V and 8 bases from J, with 24 bases in between. Germline CDR1 and CDR2: MNHEY and SMNVEV (reference sequence). The CDR3 nucleotides are TGTGCCACCCGCGGAGGGGGGACAGTCGGGCATGAGCAGTTCTTC. Translated: CATRGGGTVGHEQFF.

In this sample, this clone turned up a few times. The V and J genes are TRBV27 and TRBJ1-1; the D is unclear. The V end lost 5 bases, the J end lost 2 bases, and 15 bases lay between the germline ends. Germline values: CDR1 MNHEY, CDR2 SMNVEV (reference sequence). The CDR3 extends over 15 amino acids. Here the CDR3 reads CASSPRSRRNTEAFF. The CDR3, as DNA: TGTGCCAGCAGTCCCCGATCCCGGAGAAACACTGAAGCTTTCTTT.

J is TRBJ1-5 and V is TRBV27, with D maybe TRBD1 (6 bases). V lost 2 bases and J 4 bases, leaving 18 bases between the germline ends. The CDR3 consists of 17 residues. Germline V lookup: CDR1 MNHEY, CDR2 SMNVEV (reference sequence). The CDR3 nucleotides read TGTGCCAGCAGTTTACGTAGCTACAGGGAGATTAATCAGCCCCAGCATTTT. This sequence encodes CASSLRSYREINQPQHF.

The chain couples TRBV9 to TRBJ2-2; tentative D call: TRBD2 (6 bases). The CDR3 length is 16 residues. With 4 bases removed from V and 1 base from J, the gap between germline ends came to 14 bases. Germline values: CDR1 SGDLS, CDR2 YYNGEE. CDR3 protein: CASSTRGWENTGELFF. The CDR3 nucleotides read TGTGCCAGCAGCACCCGGGGGTGGGAGAACACCGGGGAGCTGTTTTTT.

This clone appeared a few times. The chain carries TRBV9 and TRBJ2-1; 8 bases align to TRBD2. CDR1 SGDLS and CDR2 YYNGEE come from the germline V gene. The CDR3 has 15 residues. Trimming at V came to 1 base and at J to 6 bases, leaving 6 bases not matched to a gene. The CDR3 DNA reads TGTGCCAGCAGCGTAAGCGGGAGCTACGGCAATGAGCAGTTCTTC. This encodes CASSVSGSYGNEQFF.

For this clone: The identical CDR3 is also encoded by other nucleotide sequences in the sample. V is TRBV2 and J is TRBJ1-1, with D possibly being TRBD1 (5 bases). Between the trimmed V and J ends, which lost 4 bases and 1 base, there was a span of 10 bases. Germline assignment: CDR1 SNHLY and CDR2 FYNNEI. The CDR3 spans 14 residues. The CDR3 sequence: CASSAMGGNTEAFF. Here the CDR3 DNA reads TGTGCCAGCAGTGCAATGGGGGGGAACACTGAAGCTTTCTTT.

CDR3 amino acids: CASSQEGRWGDEQYF. The CDR3 bases are TGCGCCAGCAGCCAAGAGGGCAGGTGGGGGGACGAGCAGTACTTC. The gene calls are TRBV4-3 and TRBJ2-7; tentative D call: TRBD2 (6 bases). Germline CDR1 LGHNA, CDR2 YSLEER. The CDR3 runs to 15 residues. V gave up 0 bases and J gave up 5 bases, with 14 bases separating them.

CDR3 protein: CASITPSEGIYGYTF. CDR3 coding DNA: TGTGCCAGCATAACCCCCTCCGAGGGGATCTATGGCTACACCTTC. V is TRBV28 and J is TRBJ1-2; D may be TRBD1 (5 bases). Looked up from germline, CDR1 is MDHEN and CDR2 is SYDVKM. This CDR3 spans 15 amino acids. V lost 7 bases to trimming and J lost 4 bases, with 19 bases between them.

The chain uses TRBV9 and TRBJ1-4; D ambiguous. Trimming stripped 0 bases from V and 5 bases from J, with 11 bases between. CDR1 is SGDLS, CDR2 YYNGEE, per germline. This CDR3 is 15 amino acids long. CDR3 sequence (DNA): TGTGCCAGCAGCGTAGCAAACAGACCGAATGAAAAACTGTTTTTT. It encodes CASSVANRPNEKLFF. Full variable domain (missing parts from reference TRBV9 and TRBJ1-4): DSGVTQTPKHLITATGQRVTLRCSPRSGDLSVYWYQQSLDQGLQFLIQYYNGEERAKGNILERFSAQQFPDLHSELNLSSLELGDSALYFCASSVANRPNEKLFFGSGTQLSVL.

The chain couples TRBV20-1 to TRBJ2-1; D unresolved. The CDR3 totals 11 residues. The V end was cut by 6 bases, the J end by 8 bases, with 11 bases between. CDR1 and CDR2 from the germline V gene are DFQATT and SNEGSKA (reference sequence). As DNA, the CDR3 is TGCAGTGCGATACATCGTGATGAGCAGTTCTTC. Protein: CSAIHRDEQFF.

This clone was seen a few times. The chain recombines TRBV7-2 with TRBJ2-4, with D tentatively TRBD2 (5 bases). Trimming took 3 bases from V and 4 from J, leaving 22 bases between them. There are 18 residues in the CDR3. Germline CDR1 is SGHTA and CDR2 is FQGNSA. CDR3 sequence: CASSFEWGAVMGKNIQYF. CDR3 in DNA: TGTGCCAGCAGCTTTGAGTGGGGAGCGGTTATGGGGAAAAACATTCAGTACTTC.

This rearrangement joins TRBV18 to TRBJ1-1; D is perhaps TRBD1 (6 bases). This CDR3 is 16 amino acids long. V lost 1 base, J lost 3 bases, and 15 bases lay in between. Germline V gene lookup returns CDR1 KGHSH and CDR2 LQKENI. CDR3 amino acids: CASSPRVTGRDTEAFF. The CDR3 DNA reads as TGTGCCAGCTCACCACGGGTAACAGGGCGGGACACTGAAGCTTTCTTT.

The chain has TRBV28 and TRBJ1-2; 12 bases are shared with TRBD1. Germline values: CDR1 MDHEN, CDR2 SYDVKM. The CDR3 is made up of 14 amino acids. V dropped 3 bases and J dropped 8; count of bases not matched to a gene: 4. CDR3 nucleotides: TGTGCCAGCAGTTTTCGGGACAGGGGGCGAGGCTACACCTTC. Translating gives CASSFRDRGRGYTF.

The rearrangement links TRBV7-2 to TRBJ2-7; TRBD2 aligns across 11 bases. V shed 4 bases, J shed 5 bases, and the junction held 16 bases outside the gene matches. This CDR3 region has 18 residues. Germline-derived CDR1 and CDR2 are SGHTA and FQGNSA. The CDR3 nucleotides are TGTGCCAGCAGCTCGCGCACTAGCGGGAGCTCAATGGCGCACGAGCAGTACTTC. Amino acid sequence: CASSSRTSGSSMAHEQYF.

The V call is TRBV5-1, the J call TRBJ2-7; a possible D gene is TRBD1 (6 bases). Trimming cost V 4 bases and J 7 bases, with 9 bases left between them. The CDR3 totals 11 residues. Per germline, CDR1 SGHRS and CDR2 YFSETQ. In nucleotides, the CDR3 is TGCGCCAGCAGCGCCGACAGGGAGCAGTACTTC. It specifies CASSADREQYF.

This clone was counted only a few times. CDR3 DNA: TGTGCCAGCCAGCTGGGGGGGGAAACCCAGTACTTC. Encoded protein: CASQLGGETQYF. The genes are TRBV6-6 and TRBJ2-5, with TRBD2 identical over 7 bases. The V segment lost 8 bases and the J segment 8 bases; nucleotides outside the gene matches: 8. The CDR3 is made up of 12 amino acids. From germline, CDR1 is MNHNY and CDR2 SVGAGI (reference sequence).

The chain combines TRBV2 with TRBJ2-4; 10 bases fit TRBD1. CDR3 length: 15 residues. V lost 6 bases, J lost 3 bases, and 5 bases stayed unmatched. Per the germline V gene, CDR1 is SNHLY and CDR2 is FYNNEI. CDR3 DNA: TGTGCCAGCAGCGTGACAGGGGGCGGCAAAAACATTCAGTACTTC. Translating it yields CASSVTGGGKNIQYF.

This clone was recorded only once. The chain combines TRBV7-9 with TRBJ1-5; D ambiguous. The V gene lost 1 base and the J gene lost 3 bases, with 10 bases spanning the gap. The CDR3 sequence is 15 residues long. The germline gives CDR1 SEHNR, CDR2 FQNEAQ (reference sequence). The CDR3 bases are TGTGCCAGCAGCTTAGGACTAGGATTCAATCAGCCCCAGCATTTT. Translating gives CASSLGLGFNQPQHF. Supplemented by reference TRBV7-9 and TRBJ1-5, the full variable domain reads DTGVSQNPRHKITKRGQNVTFRCDPISEHNRLYWYRQTLGQGPEFLTYFQNEAQLEKSRLLSDRFSAERPKGSFSTLEIQRTEQGDSAMYLCASSLGLGFNQPQHFGDGTRLSIL.